Listed below are T cell receptor beta chains from one sample, sequenced in a study of patients and donors after allogeneic stem cell transplantation. TCRdb re-analysed the RT-PCR reads in MiXCR, keeping a single row per CDR3 protein. The table includes over 150,000 distinct CDR3 sequences, around 28% detected once. Material: blood, either unsorted or a sorted T cell fraction (not recorded which). The source is a human donor who was either an allogeneic HSCT recipient or a stem cell or donor lymphocyte infusion donor (not recorded which). It is not recorded whose cells these are; they may come from a transplant donor. Both conserved end residues are part of each CDR3. D genes are given only for firm matches. Expanded clones get a size class; other rows say once, few or many, or leave the size out.

>TRBD2|once|TRBJ2-3|TRBV14
TGTGCCAGCAGCCGAAGTAGATGGCTAGCGGAGCAGTATTTT
CASSRSRWLAEQYF
>.|.|TRBJ1-5|TRBV20-1
TGCAGTGCTAGTGGGCAGGTGTATAGCAATCAGCCCCAGCATTTT
CSASGQVYSNQPQHF
>.|.|TRBJ2-3|TRBV12-3/TRBV12-4
TGTGCCAGCAGTTTTCTCCTTATCGTGGGAGCGGATCAAGATACGCAGTATTTT
CASSFLLIVGADQDTQYF
>.|.|TRBJ2-7|TRBV12-3/TRBV12-4
TGTGCCAGCAGTCCCTCAGGGGAGCCCTCCTACGAGCAGTACTTC
CASSPSGEPSYEQYF
>TRBD2|.|TRBJ2-7|TRBV9
TGTGCCAGCAGCACCGATACAGGGACTAGCGGGATCTACGAGCAGTACTTC
CASSTDTGTSGIYEQYF
>TRBD2|few|TRBJ2-6|TRBV10-3
TGTGCCATCAGTGAGGCGGGAGGAGGACCTCGAGGGGCCAACGTCCTGACTTTC
CAISEAGGGPRGANVLTF
>.|.|TRBJ2-2|TRBV12-3/TRBV12-4
TGTGCCAGCAGTTTTGTGGGGGATCGGGTCACCGGGGAGCTGTTTTTT
CASSFVGDRVTGELFF
>.|many|TRBJ1-5|TRBV10-3
TGTGCCATCAGTGCGATCAGGGAGCAGCCCCAGCATTTT
CAISAIREQPQHF
>.|.|TRBJ2-1|TRBV24-1
TGTGCCACCAGTGATTTTCAGGGCAATGAGCAGTTCTTC
CATSDFQGNEQFF
>.|.|TRBJ1-2|TRBV20-1
TGCAGTGCTAGTGCTCTGGGATATGGCTACACCTTC
CSASALGYGYTF
>.|many|TRBJ1-2|TRBV5-6
TGTGCCAGCAGCTTAGGGACTAACTATGGCTACACCTTC
CASSLGTNYGYTF
>.|few|TRBJ2-5|TRBV10-3
TGTGCCATCAGTGATACGTCACAAGAGACCCAGTACTTC
CAISDTSQETQYF
>TRBD2|.|TRBJ2-3|TRBV7-2
TGTGCCAGCAGCTCGATAGCGGGAAAGAGAACGCAGTATTTT
CASSSIAGKRTQYF
>.|many|TRBJ1-2|TRBV20-1
TGCAGTGCTAGAGTCGGGGGTTACCTCTATGGCTACACCTTC
CSARVGGYLYGYTF
>.|few|TRBJ2-1|TRBV7-9
TGTGCTACCCGGGCTAGCTCCTACAATGAGCAGTTCTTC
CATRASSYNEQFF
>.|.|TRBJ2-5|TRBV12-3/TRBV12-4
TGTGCCAGCAGTTTCCCCAGGGGAAGGGTAGAGACCCAGTACTTC
CASSFPRGRVETQYF
>.|few|TRBJ1-2|TRBV29-1
TGCAGCGTTGGGCAGCGACGAAACTATGGCTACACCTTC
CSVGQRRNYGYTF
>.|few|TRBJ1-4|TRBV6-5
TGTGCCAGCAGTTATTTCGGGGGATTGCGGAGTGAAAAACTGTTTTTT
CASSYFGGLRSEKLFF
>.|.|TRBJ1-1|TRBV28
TGTGCCAGCAGTTTACTTCTGATAAACACTGAAGCTTTCTTT
CASSLLLINTEAFF
>.|many|TRBJ1-1|TRBV9
TGTGCCAGCAGCGAGGGGTGGAACACTGAAGCTTTCTTT
CASSEGWNTEAFF
>.|.|TRBJ1-1|TRBV7-2
TGTGCCAGCAGCTTAGGAGGTCTAGCTGAAGCTTTCTTT
CASSLGGLAEAFF
>.|.|TRBJ1-3|TRBV12-3/TRBV12-4
TGTGCCAGCAGTGCCCAGGGCCTTGCCTCTGGAAACACCATATATTTT
CASSAQGLASGNTIYF